The 23 T cell receptor beta chains below were found in one sample sequenced in a study of T cell clonality in common variable immunodeficiency. No antigen has been assigned to these receptors. Some clones are missing from TCRdb's copy, which holds only in-frame ones; the method was immunoSEQ multiplex PCR. Singletons are absent from the sample, which has 14,000 or so clones. Whole-study results and caveats: Reportedly, TCR beta sequences from common variable immunodeficiency showed fewer deletions and N-nucleotide insertions.

Sequenced material: peripheral blood mononuclear cells. The receptors come from a human donor with common variable immunodeficiency.

This clone has a handful of counts. The read is 3 residues too short to cover the CDR3 end, so that end is filled in from the germline J gene. This rearrangement joins TRBV29-1 to TRBJ2-5; maybe TRBD2 (6 bases). Germline V lookup: CDR1 SQVTM, CDR2 ANQGSEA. Trimming took off 4 bases at V and 1 base at J, with 13 bases between the two ends. The CDR3 is 14 residues long. The CDR3 protein is CSVGHRGGQETQYF. The sequenced CDR3 bases are TGCAGCGTTGGTCATCGGGGAGGCCAAGAGACC. The whole variable domain, remainder taken from reference TRBV29-1 and TRBJ2-5, is SAVISQKPSRDICQRGTSLTIQCQVDSQVTMMFWYRQQPGQSLTLIATANQGSEATYESGFVIDKFPISRPNLTFSTLTVSNMSPEDSSIYLCSVGHRGGQETQYFGPGTRLLVL.

This clone has a count of ten or more. The sequence runs out 3 residues before the end of the CDR3; the remainder is reconstructed from the germline J gene. The rearrangement joins TRBV18 to TRBJ2-3; 8 positions agree with TRBD2. Germline trimming cut 5 bases from V and 0 bases from J; bases unmatched to any gene: 7. This CDR3 has 16 residues. CDR1 KGHSH and CDR2 LQKENI come from the germline V gene. CDR3 DNA (partial): TGTGCCAGCTCAACGACTAGCGCTACTAGCACAGATACG. It yields the protein CASSTTSATSTDT. The full CDR3 protein reads CASSTTSATSTDTQYF.

This clone was detected a few times. The CDR3 here is CASSLGTGLLISEAFF. CDR3 DNA (partial): TGTGCCAGCAGCTTAGGGACTGGGCTCCTAATCTCTGAA. V usage is TRBV7-6 and J usage is TRBJ1-1; D remains ambiguous. The read comes to an end 3 residues before the CDR3 does, leaving the germline J gene to fill in the end. The CDR3 length is 16 residues. The V and J ends lost 1 base and 6 bases respectively, with 18 bases between them. The V gene's germline CDR1 is SGHVS and CDR2 FNYEAQ. Together with reference TRBV7-6 and TRBJ1-1, the CDR3 gives the full variable domain: GAGVSQSPRYKVTKRGQDVALRCDPISGHVSLYWYRQALGQGPEFLTYFNYEAQQDKSGLPNDRFSAERPEGSISTLTIQRTEQRDSAMYRCASSLGTGLLISEAFFGQGTRLTVV.

The table lists this clone with many counts. The missing CDR3 end, 3 residues past where the read stops, is filled in from the germline J gene. The chain couples TRBV7-3 to TRBJ2-3; 9 positions agree with TRBD2. CDR3 length equals 18 residues. CDR1 and CDR2 (germline): SGHTA, FQGTGA. Trimming at V came to 0 bases and at J to 3 bases, leaving 10 bases not matched to a gene. Partial CDR3 DNA: TGTGCCAGCAGCTTAACTAGCACTAGCGGGTTGGTTACAGATACG. Its protein is CASSLTSTSGLVTDT. In full, the CDR3 is CASSLTSTSGLVTDTQYF.

A word on this clone: The missing CDR3 end, 3 residues past where the read stops, is filled in from the germline J gene. The chain joins TRBV19 to TRBJ2-1; TRBD1 agrees at 8 bases. Germline CDR1 LNHDA, CDR2 SQIVND (reference sequence). The ends lost 6 bases at V and 4 bases at J; junction bases unmatched: 8. CDR3 length equals 15 residues. CDR3 DNA, as far as it was read: TGTGCCAGTAGGCCCGGACAGGGAGGATACAATGAG. This encodes CASRPGQGGYNE. The full CDR3 protein is CASRPGQGGYNEQFF.

This clone has a handful of counts. CDR3 DNA, as far as it was read: TGTGCCAGTAGTGAACAGGGGATGGCCTACGAG. Translating it yields CASSEQGMAYE. The whole CDR3 sequence reads CASSEQGMAYEQYF. The genes are TRBV19 and TRBJ2-7, with 7 bases aligning to TRBD1. Read coverage stops 3 residues before the CDR3 terminus; the germline J gene supplies the remainder. Trimming took 5 bases from V and 2 from J; bases not matched to a gene: 6. CDR1 LNHDA and CDR2 SQIVND come from the germline V gene (reference sequence). CDR3 length: 14 amino acids.

This CDR3 reads CASRRGLQGNQPQHF. The covered CDR3 bases are TGTGCCAGTAGAAGAGGTTTACAGGGGAATCAGCCC. The V and J genes are TRBV19 and TRBJ1-5; 7 bases map to TRBD1. Coverage ceases 3 residues before the CDR3 finishes, and the germline J gene fills in the end. The CDR3 runs to 15 residues. Germline lookup yields CDR1 LNHDA and CDR2 SQIVND (reference sequence). The J segment lost 4 bases and the V segment lost 6 bases, leaving 9 bases of the junction unmatched. Variable domain in full (rest from reference TRBV19 and TRBJ1-5): DGGITQSPKYLFRKEGQNVTLSCEQNLNHDAMYWYRQDPGQGLRLIYYSQIVNDFQKGDIAEGYSVSREKKESFPLTVTSAQKNPTAFYLCASRRGLQGNQPQHFGDGTRLSIL.

This clone was seen more than once but under ten times. The covered CDR3 bases are TGTGCCAGCTCACCTCCGGGACAGCCGAACACTGAA. The encoded protein is CASSPPGQPNTE. The CDR3 in full is CASSPPGQPNTEAFF. The rearrangement links TRBV18 to TRBJ1-1; the match to TRBD1 covers 7 bases. The read falls 3 residues short of the CDR3 end, and the missing part is taken from the germline J gene. The CDR3 contains 15 residues. The J segment lost 1 base and the V segment lost 3 bases, leaving 5 bases of the junction unmatched. Germline V gene data show CDR1 as KGHSH and CDR2 as LQKENI.

In this sample, this clone turned up many times. The missing CDR3 end, 3 residues past where the read stops, is filled in from the germline J gene. V is TRBV30 and J is TRBJ2-2; D call uncertain. The CDR3 contains 16 residues. Germline values: CDR1 GTSNPN, CDR2 SVGIG (reference sequence). V lost 4 bases to trimming and J lost 4 bases, with 19 bases between them. Partial CDR3 DNA: TGTGCCTGGACCAGTCAGTCGGTGGCAGGCACCGGGGAG. It specifies CAWTSQSVAGTGE. The whole CDR3 reads CAWTSQSVAGTGELFF.

This clone was counted between two and nine times. Sequencing ends 3 residues short of the CDR3 end; the germline J gene provides the rest. This rearrangement joins TRBV6-2 or TRBV6-3 to TRBJ1-2; 8 bases fit TRBD1. The CDR3 consists of 16 residues. CDR1 is MNHEY and CDR2 is SVGEGT in the germline V gene. V trimming: 6 bases; J trimming: 2 bases; junction bases outside the gene matches: 11. Partial CDR3 DNA: TGTGCCAGCAGCAATCCCTTGGGACAGGAGAACTATGGC. Protein product: CASSNPLGQENYG. Given in full, the CDR3 is CASSNPLGQENYGYTF.

Within the sample, this clone is medium-sized. The observed sequence ends 3 residues before the CDR3 terminus, with the missing tail filled in from the germline J gene. The rearrangement joins TRBV20-1 to TRBJ1-1; 8 bases agree with TRBD1. Germline V gene lookup returns CDR1 DFQATT and CDR2 SNEGSKA (reference sequence). This CDR3 has 13 residues. The DNA read from the CDR3 is TGCAGTGCTAGTTGGACAGGGAACTACGAA. It encodes CSASWTGNYE. The entire CDR3 sequence reads CSASWTGNYEAFF.

There are a few counts of this clone. The read ends 3 residues before the CDR3 terminus; that terminus is restored from the germline J gene. The chain joins TRBV6-2 or TRBV6-3 to TRBJ2-5; D unresolved. The germline gives CDR1 MNHEY, CDR2 SVGEGT. The CDR3 runs to 11 residues. V gave up 6 bases and J gave up 2 bases, with 4 bases separating them. The CDR3 bases that were read are TGTGCCAGCAGCCCTCAAGAGACC. This gives the protein CASSPQET. The CDR3 in its entirety is CASSPQETQYF.

This clone was seen more than once but under ten times. The read halts 3 residues ahead of the CDR3 end, with the missing end drawn from the germline J gene. The chain employs TRBV7-2 and TRBJ2-7, with 8 bases identical to TRBD2. The V and J ends lost 4 bases and 0 bases, in that order; junction bases with no gene match: 2. CDR3 length: 14 amino acids. CDR1 is SGHTA, CDR2 FQGNSA, per germline. This chain's CDR3 is CASSSGTSSYEQYF. The DNA read from the CDR3 is TGTGCCAGCAGCTCCGGGACTAGCTCCTACGAG.

This clone was counted at least ten times. The CDR3 end falls 3 residues outside the read, so it is completed with the germline J gene. This chain connects TRBV6-1 to TRBJ2-2, with 9 positions matching TRBD1. The germline V gene encodes CDR1 MNHNS and CDR2 SASEGT. V shed 2 bases, J shed 5 bases, and the junction held 9 bases outside the gene matches. The CDR3 runs to 17 residues. CDR3 sequence reads: CASSEISGQGRTGELFF. The part of the CDR3 DNA that was read is TGTGCCAGCAGTGAAATTTCGGGACAGGGAAGGACCGGGGAG.

Concerning this clone itself: The read ends 3 residues early relative to the CDR3; the germline J gene fills the gap. The chain combines TRBV19 with TRBJ1-2, with 10 bases identical to TRBD1. This CDR3 is 17 amino acids long. Germline CDR1 and CDR2: LNHDA and SQIVND (reference sequence). J was trimmed by 6 bases and V by 7 bases; bases with no gene match: 17. The CDR3 DNA, read in part, is TGTGCCAGTACCTACCGGGGACAGGGGAGGGCCTGGGATGGC. This translates into CASTYRGQGRAWDG. The whole CDR3 reads CASTYRGQGRAWDGYTF.

Only a few counts were recorded for this clone. The read terminates 3 residues ahead of where the CDR3 ends, so the germline J gene completes it. The rearrangement uses TRBV10-3 and TRBJ2-5; TRBD1 is a possible D gene (5 bases). Trimming took 10 bases from V and 5 from J, leaving 20 bases between them. The CDR3 is made up of 14 amino acids. In germline, CDR1 is ENHRY, CDR2 SYGVKD. CDR3 in amino acids: CATYDSSAGETQYF. The sequenced CDR3 bases are TGTGCCACGTACGACAGCTCGGCAGGGGAGACC.

For this clone: The DNA ends 3 residues before the CDR3 does, and the rest of the CDR3 is filled in from the germline J gene. The V and J genes are TRBV20-1 and TRBJ2-1, with 11 bases lining up with TRBD1. After removal of 1 base from V and 7 bases from J, the junction contained 6 bases not matched to a gene. CDR3 size: 15 residues. Germline values: CDR1 DFQATT, CDR2 SNEGSKA (reference sequence). The CDR3 region is CSARGTGGVRNEQFF. The sequenced part of the CDR3 DNA is TGCAGTGCTAGAGGGACAGGGGGCGTCCGGAATGAG.

To note about this clone: Read sequence stops 3 residues before the CDR3 end, and the germline J gene provides the missing end. V is TRBV19 and J is TRBJ1-5; no clear D gene. Germline V gene sequence: CDR1 LNHDA, CDR2 SQIVND (reference sequence). The CDR3 totals 18 residues. V was clipped by 8 bases and J by 0 bases, with 23 bases between them. The CDR3 DNA, read in part, is TGTGCCAGTGGCGGGCAGGCCCCCTCTACAAATAGCAATCAGCCC. Translation: CASGGQAPSTNSNQP. The entire CDR3 reads CASGGQAPSTNSNQPQHF.

There are a few counts of this clone. The CDR3 extends 3 residues past the end of the read, so its final part is completed from the germline J gene. The rearrangement joins TRBV30 to TRBJ1-5, with TRBD1 matching over 8 bases. Trimming cost V 5 bases and J 7 bases; bases outside gene matches: 7. Germline V lookup: CDR1 GTSNPN, CDR2 SVGIG (reference sequence). The CDR3 length is 13 residues. CDR3 DNA (partial): TGTGCCTGGGGACAGGGTGATTTCCAGCCC. It translates to CAWGQGDFQP. The entire CDR3 sequence reads CAWGQGDFQPQHF.

A few counts support this clone. The read stops 3 residues short of the end of the CDR3; the missing end is completed from the germline J gene. The chain has TRBV7-6 and TRBJ2-5; 11 bases line up with TRBD2. The CDR3 has 14 residues. J gave up 3 bases and V 4 bases, and 1 base lay outside the gene matches. Germline V gene lookup returns CDR1 SGHVS and CDR2 FNYEAQ. CDR3 DNA (partial): TGTGCCAGCAGCTCGGGACTAGCGGAAGAGACC. Protein sequence: CASSSGLAEET. The full CDR3 sequence reads CASSSGLAEETQYF.

The sample holds many counts of this clone. Sequencing ends 3 residues short of the CDR3 end; the germline J gene provides the rest. The chain combines TRBV30 with TRBJ2-2; 12 bases line up with TRBD2. The CDR3 runs 17 residues. Germline V gives CDR1 GTSNPN, CDR2 SVGIG (reference sequence). J was trimmed by 7 bases and V by 7 bases; bases with no gene match: 16. The DNA read from the CDR3 is TGTGCCTTACGCCCGCTAGCGGGAGGGCCCGATGTCGGGGAG. Translating gives CALRPLAGGPDVGE. The entire CDR3 protein reads CALRPLAGGPDVGELFF.

Comment on this clone: Read sequence stops 3 residues before the CDR3 end, and the germline J gene provides the missing end. The V and J genes are TRBV7-6 and TRBJ1-1, with D possibly TRBD1 on 5 matching bases. The CDR3 loop spans 13 amino acids. V gave up 3 bases and J gave up 7 bases, with 12 bases separating them. Germline V lookup: CDR1 SGHVS, CDR2 FNYEAQ. The CDR3 is CASSFEGLGEAFF. CDR3 bases read: TGTGCCAGCAGCTTTGAGGGGCTGGGTGAA.

This clone was observed many times. The read comes to an end 3 residues before the CDR3 does, leaving the germline J gene to fill in the end. This sequence joins TRBV30 and TRBJ2-3, with D possibly being TRBD2 (5 bases). Germline CDR1 reads GTSNPN; CDR2 reads SVGIG (reference sequence). The germline V and J ends were trimmed by 2 bases and 6 bases, with 15 bases remaining between them. This CDR3 is built from 14 residues. The CDR3 DNA, read in part, is TGTGCCTGGAGTCAGCCGGGGTCGAGGGATACG. Protein sequence: CAWSQPGSRDT. The whole CDR3 sequence is CAWSQPGSRDTQYF.